The T cell receptor (beta chain) described here comes from a study of blood T cell repertoires in COVID-19. Across the whole study: The samples span acute and convalescent COVID-19 from the United States, Italy and Spain. PBMCs, B-cell-depleted T cells, or T cells were the source of the cDNA or gDNA that made up the material.

Under the authors' procedure: Counts of nucleated cells, estimated from reference gene primer amplification, were obtained. Some clones are missing from TCRdb's copy, which holds only in-frame ones; the method was immunoSEQ multiplex PCR. D and trimming come from the DNA, and the V and J calls and clone size come from that table. Among about 260,000 clones listed, roughly four fifths were seen once. Germline CDR1 is SGHDT and CDR2 is YYEEEE. The CDR3 runs 15 residues. Trimming took off 4 bases at V and 10 bases at J, with 18 bases between the two ends. The receptor's source is a woman aged 45-59 years who had recovered from COVID-19. This sequence joins TRBV5-6 and TRBJ1-6; a possible D gene is TRBD1 (5 bases). The sequenced sample was peripheral blood. The CDR3 nucleotides are TGTGCCAGCAGCCGCTCCGGGGCCGGGAGGTCACCCCTCCACTTT. This encodes CASSRSGAGRSPLHF.